These 17 T cell receptor beta chains share one sample of origin, sequenced in a study of tumor-infiltrating lymphocytes in localized non-small cell lung cancer. The repertoire was sequenced with immunoSEQ multiplex PCR; TCRdb's copy has only in-frame clones and lacks some. In the table there are approximately 6,900 clones, around 70% of which are singletons. Sequencing input: lung tumor tissue. All receptors come from a human donor with non-small cell lung cancer.

This clone was counted only a few times. V and J are TRBV4-1 and TRBJ2-1; D possibly corresponds to TRBD2 (5 bases). This CDR3 comprises 15 residues. CDR1 is MGHRA, CDR2 YSYEKL, per germline. Trimming shortened V by 2 bases and J by 7 bases, and 15 bases separated the two germline ends. The CDR3 is CASSQLEAPGNEQFF. CDR3 in DNA: TGCGCCAGCAGCCAATTGGAGGCCCCGGGGAATGAGCAGTTCTTC.

This chain links TRBV19 with TRBJ1-1; possible D gene TRBD1, 5 bases. V dropped 6 bases and J dropped 4 bases, with 18 bases sitting between them. Germline V gene lookup returns CDR1 LNHDA and CDR2 SQIVND (reference sequence). The CDR3 is 15 amino acids. This CDR3 is CASRPKTGAITEAFF. The CDR3 region has the DNA TGTGCCAGTAGGCCAAAAACCGGGGCCATCACTGAAGCTTTCTTT.

This sequence joins TRBV4-2 and TRBJ1-4, with 7 bases aligning to TRBD1. CDR1 LGHNA and CDR2 YNFKEQ come from the germline V gene. The J segment lost 5 bases and the V segment lost 6 bases, leaving 12 bases of the junction unmatched. The CDR3 is 16 amino acids. CDR3 nucleotide sequence: TGTGCCAGCAGGGCCTCAGGGGGGGGCGGGAATGAAAAACTGTTTTTT. It specifies CASRASGGGGNEKLFF.

The chain carries TRBV30 and TRBJ1-1; 10 bases are a match to TRBD1. Germline loops: CDR1 GTSNPN, CDR2 SVGIG (reference sequence). The junction had 9 bases not matched to a gene; V was cut back by 7 bases and J by 4 bases. This CDR3 has 14 residues. CDR3 nucleotide sequence: TGTGCCTTGTGGGTCTGGACAGGGGGCACTGAAGCTTTCTTT. Protein: CALWVWTGGTEAFF.

V is TRBV7-2 and J is TRBJ2-5; 9 positions agree with TRBD2. With V trimmed by 3 bases and J by 5 bases, 10 bases remained unmatched. CDR3 length: 16 amino acids. Germline CDR1 is SGHTA and CDR2 is FQGNSA. CDR3 sequence reads: CASSLHGGGARETQYF. The CDR3 bases are TGTGCCAGCAGCTTGCATGGCGGGGGGGCCCGCGAGACCCAGTACTTC. The variable domain in full, with the rest retrieved from reference TRBV7-2 and TRBJ2-5, is GAGVSQSPSNKVTEKGKDVELRCDPISGHTALYWYRQSLGQGLEFLIYFQGNSAPDKSGLPSDRFSAERTGGSVSTLTIQRTQQEDSAVYLCASSLHGGGARETQYFGPGTRLLVL.

This chain links TRBV9 with TRBJ1-1; D uncertain. The length of the CDR3 is 14 residues. The germline V gene encodes CDR1 SGDLS and CDR2 YYNGEE. Trimming shortened V by 0 bases and J by 5 bases, and 11 bases separated the two germline ends. The CDR3 loop reads CASSVGRERTEAFF. Written as DNA, the CDR3 is TGTGCCAGCAGCGTAGGGAGAGAGAGGACTGAAGCTTTCTTT.

This clone has just one count. The chain employs TRBV18 and TRBJ2-7, with D tentatively TRBD2 (6 bases). The CDR3 is 14 amino acids. In germline, CDR1 is KGHSH, CDR2 LQKENI. Trimming stripped 4 bases from V and 1 base from J, with 11 bases between. The CDR3 DNA reads TGTGCCAGCTCACAATCTAGCGCATCCTACGAGCAGTACTTC. Protein product: CASSQSSASYEQYF. The full variable domain, its missing parts supplied by reference TRBV18 and TRBJ2-7, is NAGVMQNPRHLVRRRGQEARLRCSPMKGHSHVYWYRQLPEEGLKFMVYLQKENIIDESGMPKERFSAEFPKEGPSILRIQQVVRGDSAAYFCASSQSSASYEQYFGPGTRLTVT.

The V gene is TRBV5-5, the J gene TRBJ2-7, with D possibly being TRBD1 or TRBD2 (5 bases each). The CDR3 sequence is 18 residues long. Deletions cut 2 bases from V and 3 bases from J, with 24 bases between. Germline V gives CDR1 SGHKS, CDR2 YYEKEE (reference sequence). CDR3 amino acids: CASSFEGPLIVPNYEQYF. The CDR3, as DNA: TGTGCCAGCAGCTTTGAGGGACCCTTGATAGTCCCGAACTACGAGCAGTACTTC.

This clone occurred a few times. CDR3: CASSSNRVGEQYF. CDR3 nucleotides: TGTGCCAGCAGCTCTAACAGGGTTGGCGAGCAGTACTTC. This chain joins TRBV5-6 and TRBJ2-7, with D maybe TRBD1 (6 bases). V was cut by 3 bases and J by 6 bases, with 13 bases left in between. From germline, CDR1 is SGHDT and CDR2 YYEEEE. The CDR3 consists of 13 residues.

The chain joins TRBV6-5 to TRBJ1-4; D unresolved. CDR1 and CDR2 from the germline V gene are MNHEY and SVGAGI. The CDR3 spans 14 residues. V lost 4 bases and J lost 5, with 11 bases in between. CDR3 loop: CASSSNIGNEKLFF. In DNA, the CDR3 is TGTGCCAGCAGTTCAAACATAGGAAATGAAAAACTGTTTTTT.

This sequence joins TRBV5-4 and TRBJ1-4; D possibly corresponds to TRBD1 (6 bases). V was pared by 4 bases and J by 7 bases, with 17 bases between. There are 15 residues in the CDR3. The germline CDR1 and CDR2 sequences are SGHNT and YYREEE (reference sequence). CDR3 DNA: TGTGCCAGCAGCCGTAGGTCAGGGGCGAGTGAAAAACTGTTTTTT. It is translated as CASSRRSGASEKLFF. The entire variable domain, with the rest obtained from reference TRBV5-4 and TRBJ1-4, is as follows: ETGVTQSPTHLIKTRGQQVTLRCSSQSGHNTVSWYQQALGQGPQFIFQYYREEENGRGNFPPRFSGLQFPNYSSELNVNALELDDSALYLCASSRRSGASEKLFFGSGTQLSVL.

V is TRBV4-1 and J is TRBJ1-2; D possibly corresponds to TRBD1 (5 bases). Trimming took off 0 bases at V and 8 bases at J, with 16 bases between the two ends. The CDR3 consists of 15 residues. Germline lookup yields CDR1 MGHRA and CDR2 YSYEKL. In DNA, the CDR3 is TGCGCCAGCAGCCAAGATAATGCGAGGGGAGGCGGCTACACCTTC. Residues: CASSQDNARGGGYTF.

The rearrangement links TRBV6-1 to TRBJ2-7; D remains ambiguous. The germline V gene has CDR1 MNHNS and CDR2 SASEGT. Trimming took off 4 bases at V and 3 bases at J, with 19 bases between the two ends. The CDR3 has 16 residues. The CDR3: CASSGNMATGDYEQYF. The DNA for the CDR3 is TGTGCCAGCAGTGGGAATATGGCTACCGGTGACTACGAGCAGTACTTC.

The rearrangement uses TRBV5-1 and TRBJ2-1; possibly TRBD2 for D (5 bases). This CDR3 has 12 amino acids. Germline V gives CDR1 SGHRS, CDR2 YFSETQ. Trimming removed 7 bases at V and 10 bases at J, with 15 bases between. The CDR3 DNA reads TGCGCCAGCGGCGGCGAGGGAAACGAGCAGTTCTTC. Translation: CASGGEGNEQFF.

The gene calls are TRBV30 and TRBJ2-7; TRBD1 matches 9 bases. The CDR3 extends over 14 amino acids. The V gene end was trimmed by 3 bases and the J gene end by 3 bases; junction bases not matched to a gene: 6. The V gene's germline CDR1 is GTSNPN and CDR2 SVGIG (reference sequence). The CDR3 nucleotides are TGTGCCTGGAGGCGGAAGACAGGGGGCTACGAGCAGTACTTC. Its translation is CAWRRKTGGYEQYF. The complete variable domain, with remaining parts taken from reference TRBV30 and TRBJ2-7, reads SQTIHQWPATLVQPVGSPLSLECTVEGTSNPNLYWYRQAAGRGLQLLFYSVGIGQISSEVPQNLSASRPQDRQFILSSKKLLLSDSGFYLCAWRRKTGGYEQYFGPGTRLTVT.

The chain is built from TRBV7-9 and TRBJ1-1, with TRBD1 matching 10 bases. This CDR3 is built from 14 residues. The germline V gene encodes CDR1 SEHNR and CDR2 FQNEAQ (reference sequence). Trimming cost V 5 bases and J 4 bases; bases outside gene matches: 4. CDR3 DNA sequence: TGTGCCAGCAGCCCCGGGACAGGGGTCACTGAAGCTTTCTTT. It codes for CASSPGTGVTEAFF.

V and J are TRBV7-2 and TRBJ1-1; no clear D gene. CDR1 and CDR2 (germline): SGHTA, FQGNSA. The CDR3 extends over 13 amino acids. The V and J ends lost 2 bases and 3 bases respectively, with 7 bases between them. The DNA of the CDR3 is TGTGCCAGCAGCTTAACGGAGGACACTGAAGCTTTCTTT. This sequence encodes CASSLTEDTEAFF. The variable domain in full, completed from reference TRBV7-2 and TRBJ1-1, reads GAGVSQSPSNKVTEKGKDVELRCDPISGHTALYWYRQSLGQGLEFLIYFQGNSAPDKSGLPSDRFSAERTGGSVSTLTIQRTQQEDSAVYLCASSLTEDTEAFFGQGTRLTVV.